A single sample gave rise to the 14 T cell receptor beta chains below, sequenced in a study of blood T cell repertoires in COVID-19. The assay was immunoSEQ multiplex PCR, and TCRdb's table has in-frame clones only and misses some. This repertoire shows fewer than 250,000 clones, 92% found once; its top ten account for around 1.2%. The sequencing sample was made of peripheral blood. The receptors shown here come from a man aged 30-40 years with acute or convalescent COVID-19.

The chain uses TRBV7-8 and TRBJ2-7, with TRBD1 matching over 11 bases. Trimming cost V 5 bases and J 5 bases; bases outside gene matches: 11. CDR1 SGHVS and CDR2 FQNEAQ come from the germline V gene. CDR3 length equals 16 residues. The CDR3 loop is CASSTQRTGGIDEQYF. CDR3 DNA sequence: TGTGCCAGCAGCACCCAACGGACAGGGGGCATCGACGAGCAGTACTTC.

The chain combines TRBV7-9 with TRBJ2-2, with 7 nucleotides matching TRBD1. Germline CDR1 SEHNR, CDR2 FQNEAQ (reference sequence). Germline trimming cut 8 bases from V and 3 bases from J; bases unmatched to any gene: 15. This CDR3 is built from 17 residues. As DNA, the CDR3 is TGTGCCAGCGTTGTCCTTACACGGGACAGTTACACCGGGGAGCTGTTTTTT. This gives the protein CASVVLTRDSYTGELFF.

The chain couples TRBV6-4 to TRBJ2-3; D ambiguous. The CDR3 extends over 17 amino acids. Trimming stripped 1 base from V and 0 bases from J, with 14 bases between. CDR1 is MRHNA, CDR2 SNTAGT, per germline. CDR3 DNA: TGTGCCAGCAGTGACTTGGGCGAAAGGTCTAGCACAGATACGCAGTATTTT. Translation: CASSDLGERSSTDTQYF.

The genes are TRBV11-3 and TRBJ1-1; possibly TRBD1 for D (5 bases). The CDR3 loop spans 14 amino acids. The germline V gene encodes CDR1 SGHNT and CDR2 YENEEA. V shed 2 bases and J shed 1 base, with 8 bases lying between them. The CDR3 loop is CASSLQGTNTEAFF. Here the CDR3 DNA reads TGTGCCAGCAGCTTACAGGGAACGAACACTGAAGCTTTCTTT.

The rearrangement links TRBV2 to TRBJ2-5; 9 nucleotides align to TRBD1. The CDR3 totals 15 residues. From germline, CDR1 is SNHLY and CDR2 FYNNEI. J lost 5 bases, V lost 2 bases, and 6 bases had no gene match. The CDR3 spells CASSEQGQGFETQYF. The CDR3 nucleotides are TGTGCCAGCAGTGAACAGGGACAGGGCTTTGAGACCCAGTACTTC.

The V and J genes are TRBV7-9 and TRBJ2-3; D unclear. Germline V gene lookup returns CDR1 SEHNR and CDR2 FQNEAQ (reference sequence). The CDR3 length is 13 residues. V lost 3 bases and J lost 6, with 10 bases in between. The CDR3 reads CASSFFSSDTQYF. CDR3 nucleotides: TGTGCCAGCAGCTTTTTTAGTTCCGATACGCAGTATTTT.

V and J are TRBV10-2 and TRBJ1-3; the match to TRBD1 covers 8 bases. V lost 6 bases to trimming and J lost 8 bases; unmatched junction nucleotides: 9. Germline V CDR1 and CDR2: WSHSY, SAAADI. This CDR3 is 14 amino acids long. CDR3 loop: CASRIQGARDTIYF. DNA for the CDR3: TGCGCCAGCAGGATCCAGGGGGCTCGGGACACCATATATTTT.

The V call is TRBV4-2, the J call TRBJ1-3; weak D call: TRBD1 (5 bases). Germline values: CDR1 LGHNA, CDR2 YNFKEQ. V was shortened by 0 bases and J by 6 bases, with 12 bases between the two germline ends. This CDR3 comprises 15 residues. In nucleotides, the CDR3 is TGTGCCAGCAGCCAAGAAGTGGGTGGGGCAAACACCATATATTTT. This gives the protein CASSQEVGGANTIYF.

V and J are TRBV24-1 and TRBJ1-5; D gene ambiguous. The germline CDR1 and CDR2 sequences are KGHDR and SFDVKD. V dropped 0 bases and J dropped 0 bases, with 2 bases sitting between them. The CDR3 has 14 amino acids. The CDR3 nucleotides are TGTGCCACCAGTGATTTGCGTAGCAATCAGCCCCAGCATTTT. Its translation: CATSDLRSNQPQHF.

The rearrangement links TRBV4-1 to TRBJ2-1; 11 bases are shared with TRBD2. The trim removed 4 bases at V and 4 bases at J, leaving 6 bases unmatched. CDR3 length: 16 amino acids. The germline V gene encodes CDR1 MGHRA and CDR2 YSYEKL. The CDR3 DNA reads as TGCGCCAGCAGCCGAGGGACTAGCGGAGTATACAATGAGCAGTTCTTC. It specifies CASSRGTSGVYNEQFF.

This clone was picked up one time. V is TRBV5-1 and J is TRBJ2-5; perhaps TRBD2 as D (6 bases). There are 15 residues in the CDR3. Germline CDR1 reads SGHRS; CDR2 reads YFSETQ. Trimming stripped 4 bases from V and 2 bases from J, with 15 bases between. The CDR3 reads CASSPNGGRQETQYF. In DNA form, the CDR3 reads TGCGCCAGCAGCCCTAATGGGGGGAGGCAAGAGACCCAGTACTTC.

This sequence joins TRBV19 and TRBJ2-7; D not certain. There are 16 residues in the CDR3. V was trimmed by 3 bases and J by 3 bases, leaving 18 bases between them. Looked up from germline, CDR1 is LNHDA and CDR2 is SQIVND (reference sequence). Here the CDR3 DNA reads TGTGCCAGTAGTATTCATAAGGCCACTACGGACTACGAGCAGTACTTC. Amino acids: CASSIHKATTDYEQYF.

This sequence joins TRBV7-8 and TRBJ2-1, with TRBD1 matching over 7 bases. V dropped 5 bases and J dropped 7; count of bases not matched to a gene: 14. This CDR3 contains 16 residues. Germline lookup yields CDR1 SGHVS and CDR2 FQNEAQ. The CDR3 sequence is CASSPQGTVPLNEQFF. The CDR3 nucleotides read TGTGCCAGCAGCCCTCAAGGGACAGTGCCCCTTAATGAGCAGTTCTTC. Together with reference TRBV7-8 and TRBJ2-1, the CDR3 gives the full variable domain: GAGVSQSPRYKVAKRGQDVALRCDPISGHVSLFWYQQALGQGPEFLTYFQNEAQLDKSGLPSDRFFAERPEGSVSTLKIQRTQQEDSAVYLCASSPQGTVPLNEQFFGPGTRLTVL.

The chain combines TRBV6-6 with TRBJ1-2; D ambiguous. V gave up 6 bases and J gave up 0 bases, with 8 bases separating them. CDR3 size: 13 residues. CDR1 MNHNY and CDR2 SVGAGI come from the germline V gene (reference sequence). The CDR3 reads CASSLTANYGYTF. The DNA for the CDR3 is TGTGCCAGCAGCCTCACAGCTAACTATGGCTACACCTTC.